A selection of T cell receptor beta chains follows, all from one sample in a study of PD-1 blockade in classical Hodgkin lymphoma. TCRdb keeps only in-frame clones here, not all; method: immunoSEQ multiplex PCR. The data hold about 92,000 clones, with 83% observed a single time. The sequencing here drew on peripheral blood mononuclear cells (PBMCs), taken before the fourth cycle of nivolumab. These receptors came from a human donor with classical Hodgkin lymphoma. Both conserved end residues are part of each CDR3.

cdr3_aa v_call
CASSISGTLGEQYF TRBV5-1
CASSLGQYEQYF TRBV5-6
CASSEPGSGSDAQYF TRBV6-1
CASSSGARTEAFF TRBV5-1
CASRQGGRQETQYF TRBV6-1
CALDSVSNNSPLHF TRBV30
CASRAGQGPFYGYTF TRBV28
CASNLGKNEKLFF TRBV6-1
CASSPSSAGVGNEQFF TRBV18
CASSLAGERDYGYTF TRBV27
CASSPWTGLNYGYTF TRBV27
CASSQTTGASHEQYF TRBV16
CAISDGTSGPASQFF TRBV10-3
CASSPRLGTGELFF TRBV18
CASSRDRGDTGELFF TRBV5-1
CASSPGRFGGELFF TRBV7-9
CSVAGTRVAGELFF TRBV29-1